The 22 T cell receptor beta chains reported below all come from one sample, sequenced in a study of cytomegalovirus exposure and HLA in healthy donors. Clones were read by immunoSEQ multiplex PCR, and TCRdb kept only the in-frame ones, dropping some. The repertoire holds approximately 150,000 clones, with approximately 88% as singletons. Sequenced: PBMCs. The receptors were gathered from a woman under 30 in good health and CMV-seropositive.

This chain uses TRBV29-1 with TRBJ2-4; perhaps TRBD1 as D (7 bases). The CDR3 is 16 residues long. V lost 5 bases and J 0 bases, leaving 17 bases between the germline ends. Per the germline V gene, CDR1 is SQVTM and CDR2 is ANQGSEA. CDR3 region: CSVRQGEAVAKNIQYF. CDR3 nucleotide sequence: TGCAGCGTTCGGCAGGGGGAGGCGGTAGCCAAAAACATTCAGTACTTC.

The chain has TRBV6-4 and TRBJ2-3; unclear D gene. Germline V lookup: CDR1 MRHNA, CDR2 SNTAGT. Deletions cut 10 bases from V and 13 bases from J, with 12 bases between. CDR3 length: 9 amino acids. The CDR3 loop is CANLPAKYF. The CDR3 nucleotides read TGTGCCAACCTACCCGCAAAGTATTTT.

The chain joins TRBV10-1 to TRBJ2-7; TRBD1 might be the D (6 bases). Germline values: CDR1 WNHNN, CDR2 SYGVQD (reference sequence). The germline V and J ends were trimmed by 6 bases and 1 base, with 19 bases remaining between them. The CDR3 has 16 residues. The CDR3 reads CASRDGPGTISYEQYF. In nucleotides, the CDR3 is TGCGCCAGCAGAGACGGTCCCGGGACAATTTCCTACGAGCAGTACTTC.

This chain links TRBV30 with TRBJ2-3; D is perhaps TRBD1 (6 bases). CDR1 and CDR2 (germline): GTSNPN, SVGIG (reference sequence). This CDR3 comprises 14 residues. Trimming took 1 base from V and 2 from J, leaving 10 bases between them. CDR3 in DNA: TGTGCCTGGAGTGCCGGGACACTCACAGATACGCAGTATTTT. The encoded protein is CAWSAGTLTDTQYF. The entire variable domain, with the rest obtained from reference TRBV30 and TRBJ2-3, is as follows: SQTIHQWPATLVQPVGSPLSLECTVEGTSNPNLYWYRQAAGRGLQLLFYSVGIGQISSEVPQNLSASRPQDRQFILSSKKLLLSDSGFYLCAWSAGTLTDTQYFGPGTRLTVL.

The J gene is TRBJ2-7, the V gene TRBV20-1; D call uncertain. The CDR3 runs 11 residues. CDR1 is DFQATT, CDR2 SNEGSKA, per germline (reference sequence). V lost 5 bases, J lost 2 bases, and 7 bases lay in between. Here the CDR3 DNA reads TGCAGTGCTTACCCAGCCTACGAGCAGTACTTC. Translated: CSAYPAYEQYF.

This sequence joins TRBV6-1 and TRBJ2-7; 7 positions match TRBD2. V was clipped by 1 base and J by 3 bases; unmatched bases: 6. The CDR3 contains 15 residues. Germline V gives CDR1 MNHNS, CDR2 SASEGT. CDR3 loop: CASSEVGGGYYEQYF. The DNA of the CDR3 is TGTGCCAGCAGTGAAGTGGGGGGAGGGTACTACGAGCAGTACTTC.

The gene calls are TRBV4-1 and TRBJ2-7; D might be TRBD2 (6 bases). From germline, CDR1 is MGHRA and CDR2 YSYEKL. Trimming shortened V by 1 base and J by 4 bases, and 11 bases separated the two germline ends. The CDR3 is made up of 14 amino acids. The CDR3 region is CASSQGIGGYEQYF. CDR3 DNA: TGCGCCAGCAGCCAAGGGATAGGAGGGTACGAGCAGTACTTC.

As concerns this clone: Compared with germline, one end of the junction differs, possibly owing to a read error. The J gene is TRBJ2-6, the V gene TRBV7-9; weak D call: TRBD1 (5 bases). In germline, CDR1 is SEHNR, CDR2 FQNEAQ (reference sequence). The CDR3 contains 15 residues. CDR3 nucleotides: TGTGCCAGCAGCTTAAGCCCGTCTGGGGCTAACGTCCTGACTTTC. The encoded protein is CASSLSPSGANVLTF.

V usage is TRBV11-3 and J usage is TRBJ2-3; D remains ambiguous. This CDR3 has 15 amino acids. V gave up 5 bases and J gave up 1 base, with 13 bases separating them. Germline assignment: CDR1 SGHNT and CDR2 YENEEA. CDR3 in amino acids: CASSPRDARTDTQYF. The CDR3 DNA reads TGTGCCAGCAGCCCTAGAGACGCGCGCACAGATACGCAGTATTTT.

The CDR3 loop is CASSVSGSSYNEQFF. CDR3 nucleotides: TGTGCCAGCAGCGTTAGCGGGAGCTCCTACAATGAGCAGTTCTTC. This chain links TRBV9 with TRBJ2-1; 9 bases align to TRBD2. Germline CDR1 reads SGDLS; CDR2 reads YYNGEE. V was pared by 2 bases and J by 0 bases, with 0 bases of the junction left unmatched. This CDR3 is built from 15 residues. The full variable domain, with the rest looked up from reference TRBV9 and TRBJ2-1, is DSGVTQTPKHLITATGQRVTLRCSPRSGDLSVYWYQQSLDQGLQFLIQYYNGEERAKGNILERFSAQQFPDLHSELNLSSLELGDSALYFCASSVSGSSYNEQFFGPGTRLTVL.

This rearrangement joins TRBV11-2 to TRBJ2-7; 10 bases line up with TRBD2. The junction had 10 bases not matched to a gene; V was cut back by 3 bases and J by 2 bases. Germline-derived CDR1 and CDR2 are SGHAT and FQNNGV. The CDR3 has 17 residues. As DNA, the CDR3 is TGTGCCAGCAGCTTTCCGACAGCGGGAGGGCGGCCCTACGAGCAGTACTTC. Translated, it gives CASSFPTAGGRPYEQYF.

J is TRBJ1-2 and V is TRBV28, with D possibly matching TRBD1 (6 bases). V dropped 8 bases and J dropped 5 bases, with 21 bases sitting between them. CDR1 and CDR2 (germline): MDHEN, SYDVKM. The CDR3 spans 15 residues. CDR3 amino acids: CASLPLGGAGYGYTF. The DNA for the CDR3 is TGTGCCAGCCTGCCGCTGGGGGGGGCGGGATATGGCTACACCTTC.

This chain uses TRBV11-3 with TRBJ2-6, with D perhaps TRBD1 (5 bases). This CDR3 contains 15 residues. Per the germline V gene, CDR1 is SGHNT and CDR2 is YENEEA. Trimming took off 3 bases at V and 2 bases at J, with 8 bases between the two ends. As DNA, the CDR3 is TGTGCCAGCAGCTTCTCCAGGGCTGGGGCCAACGTCCTGACTTTC. It codes for CASSFSRAGANVLTF.

The chain employs TRBV15 and TRBJ2-5, with D possibly matching TRBD2 (7 bases). Trimming removed 4 bases at V and 5 bases at J, with 23 bases between. This CDR3 has 17 amino acids. From germline, CDR1 is LNHNV and CDR2 YYDKDF (reference sequence). The CDR3: CATSTGHRGRAGETQYF. The CDR3 nucleotides are TGTGCCACCAGCACGGGGCATAGGGGGAGGGCCGGGGAGACCCAGTACTTC.

The chain uses TRBV6-5 and TRBJ1-2; 8 bases are shared with TRBD1. This CDR3 spans 14 amino acids. Germline values: CDR1 MNHEY, CDR2 SVGAGI. The trim removed 5 bases at V and 4 bases at J, leaving 6 bases unmatched. The CDR3: CASSAGQALYGYTF. CDR3 coding DNA: TGTGCCAGCAGTGCGGGACAGGCTCTCTATGGCTACACCTTC.

This chain connects TRBV11-3 to TRBJ2-1; 11 bases are shared with TRBD2. V gave up 5 bases and J gave up 0 bases; unmatched junction bases: 3. The V gene's germline CDR1 is SGHNT and CDR2 YENEEA. This CDR3 contains 16 residues. The CDR3 bases are TGTGCCAGCAGCACACTAGCGGGGGACTCCTACAATGAGCAGTTCTTC. This codes for CASSTLAGDSYNEQFF.

This clone occurred a few times. The chain recombines TRBV28 with TRBJ1-5, with 12 bases lining up with TRBD1. The germline V gene has CDR1 MDHEN and CDR2 SYDVKM. Trimming at V came to 6 bases and at J to 6 bases, leaving 6 bases not matched to a gene. The CDR3 is made up of 15 amino acids. The CDR3 loop reads CASRGTGGLSQPQHF. The CDR3 DNA reads TGTGCCAGCAGGGGGACAGGGGGCTTGAGTCAGCCCCAGCATTTT.

The gene calls are TRBV9 and TRBJ2-2, with TRBD1 identical over 7 bases. From germline, CDR1 is SGDLS and CDR2 YYNGEE. CDR3 length equals 17 residues. The J segment lost 0 bases and the V segment lost 3 bases, leaving 8 bases of the junction unmatched. The CDR3 loop is CASSAQPGQSNTGELFF. The CDR3 nucleotides are TGTGCCAGCAGCGCACAACCGGGACAGTCGAACACCGGGGAGCTGTTTTTT.

Comment on this clone: A junction end diverges from the germline sequence, so it may reflect a read error. The V gene is TRBV7-9, the J gene TRBJ2-1; perhaps TRBD2 as D (6 bases). This CDR3 is 16 amino acids long. Germline CDR1 SEHNR, CDR2 FQNEAQ (reference sequence). The CDR3 here is CASSLGNSGLGDEQFF. The DNA for the CDR3 is TGTGCCAGCAGTTTAGGAAATAGCGGACTGGGCGATGAGCAGTTCTTC.

V usage is TRBV27 and J usage is TRBJ2-3; weak D call: TRBD2 (5 bases). Germline V CDR1 and CDR2: MNHEY, SMNVEV (reference sequence). The ends were cut back, 2 bases at V and 4 bases at J, with 7 bases in the middle. The CDR3 is made up of 13 amino acids. CDR3 nucleotides: TGTGCCAGCAGTTTAAAAGCGGCAGATACGCAGTATTTT. Its protein product is CASSLKAADTQYF.

This clone showed up just a few times. This chain links TRBV6-5 with TRBJ1-2, with a tentative D call TRBD1 (5 bases). Germline V CDR1 and CDR2: MNHEY, SVGAGI. V dropped 2 bases and J dropped 5 bases, with 12 bases sitting between them. The CDR3 runs 14 residues. Here the CDR3 reads CASSYSGGRYGYTF. The CDR3 region has the DNA TGTGCCAGCAGTTACAGCGGGGGAAGGTATGGCTACACCTTC.

The rearrangement joins TRBV10-3 to TRBJ2-6; D unclear. CDR3 length equals 18 residues. V lost 1 base, J lost 0 bases, and 13 bases lay in between. Germline CDR1 is ENHRY and CDR2 is SYGVKD. This CDR3 reads CAISEYRDSGSGANVLTF. Written as DNA, the CDR3 is TGTGCCATCAGTGAGTATCGAGATAGTGGCTCTGGGGCCAACGTCCTGACTTTC.